This T cell receptor (beta chain) is from a study of metastatic and nonmetastatic thyroid tumors. Study-wide background: Repertoire comparison spanned blood and tumor or nodule tissue of malignant and benign thyroid patients. Study results and limitations: Malignant thyroid tumors reportedly exceeded benign nodules significantly in TCR beta diversity, with the difference appearing in blood and tumor.

This clone is termed large. Antigen specificity is unknown. Other DNA sequences in this sample translate to the same CDR3. Each patient came to thyroid surgery without any prior treatment (of any kind). The CDR3 totals 15 residues. The V and J ends lost 2 bases and 9 bases respectively, with 14 bases between them. Per the germline V gene, CDR1 is MNHNS and CDR2 is SASEGT. Per the study methods: The distant-metastasis classifier for papillary thyroid cancer was built from CDR3 differences across clinicopathological groups. TCRdb re-processed the PCR reads through MiXCR. Here the V and J calls rest on TCRdb's processing, not on the authors' analysis. The sample yields about 3,100 clones, 25% to 30% seen once.

V usage is TRBV6-1 and J usage is TRBJ1-6, with unresolved D. The receptor comes from a female donor with papillary thyroid cancer or a benign thyroid nodule (not recorded which). Some clones in this sample may be carry-over from other donors' samples. Sequencing was carried out using tumor tissue. CDR3 nucleotides: TGTGCCAGCAGTGAATTAACTACCGGCCGTTCACCCCTCCACTTT. It translates to CASSELTTGRSPLHF.